Reported below is one T cell receptor (beta chain). This specimen belongs to a study of T cell changes during pregnancy in multiple sclerosis. Clones were read by immunoSEQ multiplex PCR, and TCRdb kept only the in-frame ones, dropping some. Here the sample spans roughly 61,000 clones, 85% to 90% being singletons. The ends were cut back, 4 bases at V and 0 bases at J, with 12 bases in the middle. CDR1 and CDR2 from the germline V gene are SGDLS and YYNGEE. This CDR3 spans 15 amino acids. The chain recombines TRBV9 with TRBJ2-3; tentative D call: TRBD1 (5 bases). Sequenced material: peripheral blood, taken in the first trimester of pregnancy. This TCR derives from a female donor in good health, enrolled as a control in a pregnancy study. For the CDR3, the DNA is TGTGCCAGCAGCTCGGAGACAGTTAGCACAGATACGCAGTATTTT. Translated: CASSSETVSTDTQYF.